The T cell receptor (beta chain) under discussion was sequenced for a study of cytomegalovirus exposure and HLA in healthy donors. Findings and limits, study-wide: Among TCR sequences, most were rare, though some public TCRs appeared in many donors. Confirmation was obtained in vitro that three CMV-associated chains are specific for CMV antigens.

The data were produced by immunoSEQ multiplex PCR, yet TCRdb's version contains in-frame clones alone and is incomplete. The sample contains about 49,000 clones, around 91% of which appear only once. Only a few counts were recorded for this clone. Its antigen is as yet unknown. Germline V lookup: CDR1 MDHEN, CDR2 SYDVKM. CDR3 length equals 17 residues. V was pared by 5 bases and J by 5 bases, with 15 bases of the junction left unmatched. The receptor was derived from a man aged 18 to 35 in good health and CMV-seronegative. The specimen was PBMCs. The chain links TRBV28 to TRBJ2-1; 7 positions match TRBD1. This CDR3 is CASSLGTAIDRDNEQFF. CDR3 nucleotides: TGTGCCAGCAGTCTAGGGACAGCCATCGATAGGGACAATGAGCAGTTCTTC. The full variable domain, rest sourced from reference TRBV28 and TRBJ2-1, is DVKVTQSSRYLVKRTGEKVFLECVQDMDHENMFWYRQDPGLGLRLIYFSYDVKMKEKGDIPEGYSVSREKKERFSLILESASTNQTSMYLCASSLGTAIDRDNEQFFGPGTRLTVL.